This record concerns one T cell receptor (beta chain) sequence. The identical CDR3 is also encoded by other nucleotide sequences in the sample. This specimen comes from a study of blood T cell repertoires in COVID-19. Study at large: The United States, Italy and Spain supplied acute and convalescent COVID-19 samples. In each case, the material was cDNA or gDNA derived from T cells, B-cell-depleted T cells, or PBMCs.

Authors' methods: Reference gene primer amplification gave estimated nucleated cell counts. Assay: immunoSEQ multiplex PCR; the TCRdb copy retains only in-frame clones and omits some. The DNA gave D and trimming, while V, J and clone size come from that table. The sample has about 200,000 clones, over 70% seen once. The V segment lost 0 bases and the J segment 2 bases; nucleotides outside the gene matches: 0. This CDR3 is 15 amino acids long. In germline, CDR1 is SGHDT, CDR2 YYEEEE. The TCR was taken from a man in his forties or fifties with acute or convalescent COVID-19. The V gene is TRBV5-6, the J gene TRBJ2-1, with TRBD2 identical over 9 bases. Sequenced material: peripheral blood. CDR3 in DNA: TGTGCCAGCAGCTTGGGACTAGCGGCCTACAATGAGCAGTTCTTC. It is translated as CASSLGLAAYNEQFF.